This T cell receptor (beta chain) derives from a study of T cell responses to AZD1222 COVID-19 vaccine. Study outcomes and limitations: CD4 TCRs covered the whole spike, strongest at regions 160-218 and 743-854. The study reported that nearly half of spike-specific TCRs target unmutated variant regions.

Germline loops: CDR1 MGHDK, CDR2 SYGVNS. The CDR3 extends over 15 amino acids. The V end was cut by 3 bases, the J end by 3 bases, with 14 bases between. Concerning this clone: The target antigen is unknown.

Sequencing used immunoSEQ multiplex PCR; TCRdb keeps in-frame clones, though not all of them. The table shows 120,000 to 150,000 clones, with around 83% occurring only once. The specimen was peripheral blood, collected 28 days after the second AZD1222 dose. This TCR was sampled from an adult who received the AZD1222 COVID-19 vaccine. This chain links TRBV25-1 with TRBJ1-1; the D is unclear. CDR3 DNA sequence: TGTGCCAGCAGTGAGCCCGGTCCCGGGGACACTGAAGCTTTCTTT. It specifies CASSEPGPGDTEAFF.